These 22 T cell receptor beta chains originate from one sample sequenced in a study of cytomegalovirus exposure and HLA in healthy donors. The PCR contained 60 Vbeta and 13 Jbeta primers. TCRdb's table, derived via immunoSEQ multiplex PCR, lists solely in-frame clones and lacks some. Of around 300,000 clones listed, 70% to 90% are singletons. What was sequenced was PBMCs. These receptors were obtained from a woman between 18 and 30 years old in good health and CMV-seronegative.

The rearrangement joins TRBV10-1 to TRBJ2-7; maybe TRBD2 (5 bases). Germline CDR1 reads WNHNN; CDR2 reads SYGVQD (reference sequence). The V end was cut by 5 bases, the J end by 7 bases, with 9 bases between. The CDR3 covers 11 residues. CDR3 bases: TGCGCCAGCAGTAATTCGGGGGAGCAGTACTTC. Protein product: CASSNSGEQYF.

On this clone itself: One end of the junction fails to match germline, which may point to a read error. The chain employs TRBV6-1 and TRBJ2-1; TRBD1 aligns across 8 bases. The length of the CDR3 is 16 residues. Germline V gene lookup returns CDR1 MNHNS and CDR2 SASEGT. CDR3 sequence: CASREAPGGPDNEQFF. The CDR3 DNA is TGTGCCAGCAGAGAAGCCCCAGGGGGCCCTGACAATGAGCAGTTCTTC.

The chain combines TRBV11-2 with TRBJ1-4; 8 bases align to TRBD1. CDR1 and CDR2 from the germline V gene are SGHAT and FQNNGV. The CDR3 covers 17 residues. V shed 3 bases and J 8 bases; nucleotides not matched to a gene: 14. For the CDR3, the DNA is TGTGCCAGCAGCTTTTCAGGGGGCGCCTTTGGGGGGGAAAAACTGTTTTTT. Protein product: CASSFSGGAFGGEKLFF. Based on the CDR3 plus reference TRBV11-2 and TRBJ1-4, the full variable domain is EAGVAQSPRYKIIEKRQSVAFWCNPISGHATLYWYQQILGQGPKLLIQFQNNGVVDDSQLPKDRFSAERLKGVDSTLKIQPAKLEDSAVYLCASSFSGGAFGGEKLFFGSGTQLSVL.

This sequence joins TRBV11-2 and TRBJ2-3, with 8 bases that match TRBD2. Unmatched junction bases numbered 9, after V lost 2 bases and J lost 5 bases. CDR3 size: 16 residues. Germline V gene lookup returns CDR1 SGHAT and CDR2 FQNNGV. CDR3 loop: CASSLTGGLVGDTQYF. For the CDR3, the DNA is TGTGCCAGCAGCTTAACCGGGGGACTAGTGGGAGATACGCAGTATTTT.

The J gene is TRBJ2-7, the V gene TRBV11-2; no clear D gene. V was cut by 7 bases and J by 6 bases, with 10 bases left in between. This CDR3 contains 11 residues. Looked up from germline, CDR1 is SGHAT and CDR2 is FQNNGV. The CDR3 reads CASKNTGEQYF. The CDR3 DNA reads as TGTGCCAGCAAGAACACGGGCGAGCAGTACTTC.

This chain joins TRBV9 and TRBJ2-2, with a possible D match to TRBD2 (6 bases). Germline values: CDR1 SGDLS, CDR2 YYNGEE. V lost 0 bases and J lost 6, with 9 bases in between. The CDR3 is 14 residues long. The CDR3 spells CASSVGGEAGELFF. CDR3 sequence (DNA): TGTGCCAGCAGCGTAGGCGGGGAAGCCGGGGAGCTGTTTTTT.

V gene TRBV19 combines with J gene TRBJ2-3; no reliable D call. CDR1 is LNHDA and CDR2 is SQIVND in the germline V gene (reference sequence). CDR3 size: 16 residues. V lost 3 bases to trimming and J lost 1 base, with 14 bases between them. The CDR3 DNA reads TGTGCCAGTAGTATCGAGTCGTCCCTAGGCACAGATACGCAGTATTTT. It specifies CASSIESSLGTDTQYF.

CDR3 DNA: TGTGCCAGCAGTTACCTCTCCAGGGGGAGAACAGAGACCCAGTACTTC. Protein product: CASSYLSRGRTETQYF. The J gene is TRBJ2-5, the V gene TRBV6-6, with 7 bases identical to TRBD1. From germline, CDR1 is MNHNY and CDR2 SVGAGI (reference sequence). V dropped 2 bases and J dropped 4; count of bases not matched to a gene: 10. The CDR3 spans 16 residues.

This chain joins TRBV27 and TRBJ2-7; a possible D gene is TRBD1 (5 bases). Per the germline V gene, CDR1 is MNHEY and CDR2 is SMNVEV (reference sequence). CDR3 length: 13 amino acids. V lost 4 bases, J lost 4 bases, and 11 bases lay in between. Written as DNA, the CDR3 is TGTGCCAGCAGTTGGGGCAGGGAATACGAGCAGTACTTC. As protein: CASSWGREYEQYF.

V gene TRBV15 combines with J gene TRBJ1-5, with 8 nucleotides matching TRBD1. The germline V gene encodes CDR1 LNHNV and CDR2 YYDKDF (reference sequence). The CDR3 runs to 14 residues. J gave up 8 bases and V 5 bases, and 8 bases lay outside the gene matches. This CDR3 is CATSRHRGSEPQHF. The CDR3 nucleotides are TGTGCCACCAGCCGTCACAGGGGGTCAGAGCCCCAGCATTTT. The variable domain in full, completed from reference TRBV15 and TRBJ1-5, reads DAMVIQNPRYQVTQFGKPVTLSCSQTLNHNVMYWYQQKSSQAPKLLFHYYDKDFNNEADTPDNFQSRRPNTSFCFLDIRSPGLGDTAMYLCATSRHRGSEPQHFGDGTRLSIL.

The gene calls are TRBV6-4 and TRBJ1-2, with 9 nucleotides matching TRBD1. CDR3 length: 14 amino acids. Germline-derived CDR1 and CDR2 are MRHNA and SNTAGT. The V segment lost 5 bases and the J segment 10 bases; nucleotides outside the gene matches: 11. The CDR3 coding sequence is TGTGCCAGCAGTCAGACCGGGACAGGGATCATCTACACCTTC. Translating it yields CASSQTGTGIIYTF.

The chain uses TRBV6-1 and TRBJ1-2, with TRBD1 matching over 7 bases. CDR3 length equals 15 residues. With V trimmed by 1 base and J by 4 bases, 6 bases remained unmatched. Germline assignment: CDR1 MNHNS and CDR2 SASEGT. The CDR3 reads CASSEVTGSSYGYTF. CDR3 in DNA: TGTGCCAGCAGTGAAGTGACAGGGTCCTCCTATGGCTACACCTTC.

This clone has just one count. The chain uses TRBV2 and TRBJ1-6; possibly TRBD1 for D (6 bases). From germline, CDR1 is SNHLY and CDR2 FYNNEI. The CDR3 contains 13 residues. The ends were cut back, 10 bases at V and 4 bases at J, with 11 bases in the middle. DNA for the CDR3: TGTGCCACCCGGACAGATTATAATTCACCCCTCCACTTT. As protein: CATRTDYNSPLHF.

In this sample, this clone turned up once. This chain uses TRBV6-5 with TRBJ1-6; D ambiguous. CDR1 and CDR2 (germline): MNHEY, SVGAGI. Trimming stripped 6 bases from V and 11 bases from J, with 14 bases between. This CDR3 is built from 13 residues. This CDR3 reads CASSLRLMTPLHF. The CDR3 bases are TGTGCCAGCAGCCTACGTCTAATGACACCCCTCCACTTT.

CDR3 region: CASSPAQGGSGNTIYF. The CDR3 DNA is TGTGCCAGCTCACCCGCACAGGGTGGCAGTGGAAACACCATATATTTT. The V call is TRBV18, the J call TRBJ1-3; D is perhaps TRBD1 (6 bases). This CDR3 contains 16 residues. Germline CDR1 reads KGHSH; CDR2 reads LQKENI. Deletions cut 3 bases from V and 3 bases from J, with 15 bases between. Filled out from reference TRBV18 and TRBJ1-3, the complete variable domain reads NAGVMQNPRHLVRRRGQEARLRCSPMKGHSHVYWYRQLPEEGLKFMVYLQKENIIDESGMPKERFSAEFPKEGPSILRIQQVVRGDSAAYFCASSPAQGGSGNTIYFGEGSWLTVV.

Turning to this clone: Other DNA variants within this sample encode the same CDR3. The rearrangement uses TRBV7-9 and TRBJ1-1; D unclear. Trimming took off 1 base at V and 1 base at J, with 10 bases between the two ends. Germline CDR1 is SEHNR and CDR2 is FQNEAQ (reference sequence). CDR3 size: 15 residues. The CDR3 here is CASSLVAGGNTEAFF. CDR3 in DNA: TGTGCCAGCAGCTTAGTAGCAGGAGGGAACACTGAAGCTTTCTTT.

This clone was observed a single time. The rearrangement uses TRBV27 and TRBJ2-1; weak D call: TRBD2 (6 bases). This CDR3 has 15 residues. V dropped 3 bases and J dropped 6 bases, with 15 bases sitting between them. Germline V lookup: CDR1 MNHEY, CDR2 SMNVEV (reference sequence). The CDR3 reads CASSLAAGSLNEQFF. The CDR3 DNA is TGTGCCAGCAGTTTGGCGGCGGGGAGTCTCAATGAGCAGTTCTTC.

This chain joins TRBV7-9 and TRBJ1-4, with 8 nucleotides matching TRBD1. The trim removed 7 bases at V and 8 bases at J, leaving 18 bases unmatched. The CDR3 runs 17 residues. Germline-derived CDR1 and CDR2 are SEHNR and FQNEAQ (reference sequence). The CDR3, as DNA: TGTGCCAGCACCTCCGACCCTTCCGGGACAGGTCGGGAAAAACTGTTTTTT. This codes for CASTSDPSGTGREKLFF.

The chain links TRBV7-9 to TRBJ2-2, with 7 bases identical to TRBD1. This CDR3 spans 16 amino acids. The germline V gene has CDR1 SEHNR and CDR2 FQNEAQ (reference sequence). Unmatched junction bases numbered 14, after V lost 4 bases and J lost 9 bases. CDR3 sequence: CASSSYPGTARWELFF. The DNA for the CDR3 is TGTGCCAGCAGCTCTTATCCCGGGACAGCTCGGTGGGAGCTGTTTTTT.

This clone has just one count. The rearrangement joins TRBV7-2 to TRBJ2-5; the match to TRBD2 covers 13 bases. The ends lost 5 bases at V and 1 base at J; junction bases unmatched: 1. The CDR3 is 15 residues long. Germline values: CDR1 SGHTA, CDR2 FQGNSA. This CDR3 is CASSRLAGGQETQYF. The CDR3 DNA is TGTGCCAGCAGCCGACTAGCGGGGGGCCAAGAGACCCAGTACTTC.

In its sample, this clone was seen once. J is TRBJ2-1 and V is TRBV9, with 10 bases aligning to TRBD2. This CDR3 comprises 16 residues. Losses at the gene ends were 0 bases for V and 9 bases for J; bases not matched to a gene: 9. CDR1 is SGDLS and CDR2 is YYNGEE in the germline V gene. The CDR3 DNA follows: TGTGCCAGCAGCGTAGATCCTAGCGGGGGATGGGGTGAGCAGTTCTTC. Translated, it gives CASSVDPSGGWGEQFF.

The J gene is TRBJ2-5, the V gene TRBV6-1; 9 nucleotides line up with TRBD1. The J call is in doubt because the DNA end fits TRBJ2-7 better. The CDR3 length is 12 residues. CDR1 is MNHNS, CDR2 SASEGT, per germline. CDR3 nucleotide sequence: TGTGCCAGCTCGGGACAGGGCACCGAGCAGTACTTC. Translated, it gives CASSGQGTEQYF.